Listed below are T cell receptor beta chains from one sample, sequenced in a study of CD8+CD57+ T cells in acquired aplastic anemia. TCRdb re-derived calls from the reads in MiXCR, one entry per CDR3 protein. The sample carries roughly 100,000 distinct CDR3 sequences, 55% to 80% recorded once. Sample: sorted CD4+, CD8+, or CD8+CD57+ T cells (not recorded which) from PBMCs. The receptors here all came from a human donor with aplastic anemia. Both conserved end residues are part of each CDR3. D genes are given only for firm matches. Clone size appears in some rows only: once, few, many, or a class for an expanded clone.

cdr3_nt: TGCAGTGCTTCGGGACAGGTACGGAATCAGCCCCAGCATTTT
cdr3_aa: CSASGQVRNQPQHF
j_call: TRBJ1-5
d_call: TRBD1
v_call: TRBV20-1
clone_size: -

cdr3_nt: TGCAGTGCCCATCGACAGGGGTACGAGCAGTACTTC
cdr3_aa: CSAHRQGYEQYF
j_call: TRBJ2-7
d_call: TRBD1
v_call: TRBV20-1
clone_size: few

cdr3_nt: TGTGCCAGTAGTATAGGCGGCGAGACCCAGTACTTC
cdr3_aa: CASSIGGETQYF
j_call: TRBJ2-5
d_call: -
v_call: TRBV19
clone_size: few

cdr3_nt: TGTGCCAGCAGCCAGGGGGGGGTACGAGAGACCCAGTACTTC
cdr3_aa: CASSQGGVRETQYF
j_call: TRBJ2-5
d_call: -
v_call: TRBV7-9
clone_size: once

cdr3_nt: TGCAGTGCTAGAGATCCCCCCGTTAGCGGGATTGCCGAGCAGTACTTC
cdr3_aa: CSARDPPVSGIAEQYF
j_call: TRBJ2-7
d_call: TRBD2
v_call: TRBV20-1
clone_size: many

cdr3_nt: TGCAGCGTTGGGGTGGGCTCCTACGAGCAGTACTTC
cdr3_aa: CSVGVGSYEQYF
j_call: TRBJ2-7
d_call: -
v_call: TRBV29-1
clone_size: -

cdr3_nt: TGTGCCAGTAGTATTGGGCAACAAGAGACCCAGTACTTC
cdr3_aa: CASSIGQQETQYF
j_call: TRBJ2-5
d_call: -
v_call: TRBV19
clone_size: few

cdr3_nt: TGTGCCAGCAGTGCGGGGGACCCATCGAACGAGCAGTACTTC
cdr3_aa: CASSAGDPSNEQYF
j_call: TRBJ2-7
d_call: -
v_call: TRBV2
clone_size: -

cdr3_nt: TGCAGTGCTAGAGATAGTCAGACGGGAGACTATGGCTACACCTTC
cdr3_aa: CSARDSQTGDYGYTF
j_call: TRBJ1-2
d_call: -
v_call: TRBV20-1
clone_size: -

cdr3_nt: TGTGCCAGCAGCGTTGGCCACGGGACCGACCCCAGTCTCCTCCACTTT
cdr3_aa: CASSVGHGTDPSLLHF
j_call: TRBJ1-6
d_call: -
v_call: TRBV9
clone_size: -